Listed below are T cell receptor beta chains from one sample, sequenced in a study of T-cell reconstitution after alpha-beta-depleted transplantation in children. MiXCR was run by TCRdb on the PCR reads, yielding one entry per CDR3 protein. The table includes some 450,000 distinct CDR3 sequences, approximately 41% detected once. This material consisted of PBMCs, taken before TCRalphabeta/CD19-depleted stem cell transplant. The receptors shown here come from a girl aged 2-10 years with aplastic anemia, due to receive a stem cell transplant. Both conserved end residues are part of each CDR3. The D gene is left open where the match is weak. Clone size is stated in some rows and not others, as once, few, many or a class when expanded.

V: TRBV29-1
J: TRBJ1-1
size: NA
D: TRBD1
DNA: TGCAGCGTTTGGGGGACAGGGGGGGCTATTGAAGCTTTCTTT
CDR3: CSVWGTGGAIEAFF

V: TRBV15
J: TRBJ2-1
size: NA
D: NA
DNA: TGTGCCACCAGCAGAGGGGTATCGAGGCTCCATGAGCAGTTCTTC
CDR3: CATSRGVSRLHEQFF

V: TRBV5-1
J: TRBJ2-7
size: many
D: TRBD1
DNA: TGCGCCAGCAGCCCGGGACAGGGAAGGGCCTACGAGCAGTACTTC
CDR3: CASSPGQGRAYEQYF

V: TRBV12-3/TRBV12-4
J: TRBJ2-2
size: many
D: NA
DNA: TGTGCCAGCAGTTTGGTGGGGGTGGACACCGGGGAGCTGTTTTTT
CDR3: CASSLVGVDTGELFF

V: TRBV7-6
J: TRBJ2-3
size: NA
D: TRBD1
DNA: TGTGCCAGCAGCTTCAGACAGGGGTCTGGCACAGATACGCAGTATTTT
CDR3: CASSFRQGSGTDTQYF

V: TRBV10-3
J: TRBJ2-5
size: few
D: NA
DNA: TGTGCCATCAGTGAGGGGGGGGCAGAGACCCAGTACTTC
CDR3: CAISEGGAETQYF

V: TRBV6-1
J: TRBJ2-5
size: NA
D: NA
DNA: TGTGCCAGCACCGTACAGGGTTCCCAAGAGACCCAGTACTTC
CDR3: CASTVQGSQETQYF

V: TRBV20-1
J: TRBJ2-5
size: NA
D: NA
DNA: TGCAGTGCTAGTCGGGGACTCGGTGATGGGACCCAGTACTTC
CDR3: CSASRGLGDGTQYF

V: TRBV20-1
J: TRBJ2-5
size: few
D: TRBD2
DNA: TGCAGTGCTAGTGTTCTTCGGACTAGCGGGATCCAAGAGACCCAGTACTTC
CDR3: CSASVLRTSGIQETQYF

V: TRBV28
J: TRBJ2-3
size: once
D: TRBD2
DNA: TGTGCCATCCGGGGGGGCCGCACAGATACGCAGTATTTT
CDR3: CAIRGGRTDTQYF

V: TRBV11-3
J: TRBJ2-1
size: once
D: TRBD1
DNA: TGTGCCAGCAGGGTAGGGGGCCGCAACAATGAGCAGTTCTTC
CDR3: CASRVGGRNNEQFF

V: TRBV7-2
J: TRBJ2-5
size: NA
D: NA
DNA: TGTGCCAGCAGCTTCGGGGTGGGGGGCTTAGAAGAGACCCAGTACTTC
CDR3: CASSFGVGGLEETQYF

V: TRBV7-6
J: TRBJ2-1
size: NA
D: TRBD2
DNA: TGTGCCAGCAGCAATAGCGGGTCTTTCTCCTACAATGAGCAGTTCTTC
CDR3: CASSNSGSFSYNEQFF

V: TRBV28
J: TRBJ1-1
size: NA
D: NA
DNA: TGTGCCAGCAGCCCTGGGGCGTACACTGAAGCTTTCTTT
CDR3: CASSPGAYTEAFF

V: TRBV6-2/TRBV6-3
J: TRBJ2-1
size: few
D: NA
DNA: TGTGCCAGCAGTCAACTCGATGAGCAGTTCTTC
CDR3: CASSQLDEQFF

V: TRBV20-1
J: TRBJ2-7
size: NA
D: TRBD2
DNA: TGCAGTGCTAGAGATGGGAGGGGCAGGGAGCAGTACTTC
CDR3: CSARDGRGREQYF

V: TRBV4-2
J: TRBJ2-1
size: few
D: NA
DNA: TGTGCCAGCAGCCAAGAATTCGGCCTATACAATGAGCAGTTCTTC
CDR3: CASSQEFGLYNEQFF

V: TRBV20-1
J: TRBJ2-5
size: NA
D: NA
DNA: TGCAGTGCTAGGGACAGTCAAGAGACCCAGTACTTC
CDR3: CSARDSQETQYF

V: TRBV7-9
J: TRBJ1-3
size: few
D: NA
DNA: TGTGCCAGCCATAGGAGCAGCGCTGGAAACACCATATATTTT
CDR3: CASHRSSAGNTIYF

V: TRBV20-1
J: TRBJ2-3
size: NA
D: TRBD2
DNA: TGCAGTGCTAGTGGGGGAACTAGCGGGAGAAGGTATACGCAGTATTTT
CDR3: CSASGGTSGRRYTQYF

V: TRBV3-1
J: TRBJ1-5
size: NA
D: NA
DNA: TGTGCCAGCAGCCAAGATCGGGGGCGCCGGCAGCCCCAGCATTTT
CDR3: CASSQDRGRRQPQHF

V: TRBV28
J: TRBJ2-3
size: NA
D: TRBD1
DNA: TGTGCCAGCAGTCCCACCGGGACAGTCCGCGGGGATACGCAGTATTTT
CDR3: CASSPTGTVRGDTQYF

V: TRBV12-3/TRBV12-4
J: TRBJ2-2
size: many
D: NA
DNA: TGTGCCAGCAGTTCCCCTGGTCGGAGGGCCGGGGAGCTGTTTTTT
CDR3: CASSSPGRRAGELFF

V: TRBV20-1
J: TRBJ2-5
size: few
D: TRBD2
DNA: TGCAGTGCTCCCCACCGGGGGGGAGAGACCCAGTACTTC
CDR3: CSAPHRGGETQYF

V: TRBV7-2
J: TRBJ2-5
size: NA
D: TRBD1
DNA: TGTGCCAGCAGCGACCGGACAGGGACGTACCAAGAGACCCAGTACTTC
CDR3: CASSDRTGTYQETQYF

V: TRBV6-2/TRBV6-3
J: TRBJ2-1
size: few
D: TRBD2
DNA: TGTGCCAGCAGCCTAGCTAGCGGTTTCTACAATGAGCAGTTCTTC
CDR3: CASSLASGFYNEQFF

V: TRBV7-6
J: TRBJ2-7
size: NA
D: NA
DNA: TGTGCCAGCAGCTTGGACAGTATGAGATACGAGCAGTACTTC
CDR3: CASSLDSMRYEQYF

V: TRBV10-2
J: TRBJ2-7
size: NA
D: NA
DNA: TGCGCCAGCAGTGAGTCGAATGGCGTCTACGAGCAGTACTTC
CDR3: CASSESNGVYEQYF

V: TRBV7-2
J: TRBJ2-7
size: NA
D: NA
DNA: TGTGCCAGCAGCTTCTGGGCAGGGTCGTACGAGCAGTACTTC
CDR3: CASSFWAGSYEQYF

V: TRBV20-1
J: TRBJ1-3
size: few
D: NA
DNA: TGCAGTGCACCCGACACTTACTCTGGAAACACCATATATTTT
CDR3: CSAPDTYSGNTIYF

V: TRBV20-1
J: TRBJ1-1
size: few
D: NA
DNA: TGCAGTGCTCTCAAACTGAACACTGAAGCTTTCTTT
CDR3: CSALKLNTEAFF

V: TRBV20-1
J: TRBJ2-3
size: NA
D: TRBD1
DNA: TGCAGTGCTACCACGCCATCGGACAGGGCTACGCAGTATTTT
CDR3: CSATTPSDRATQYF

V: TRBV20-1
J: TRBJ1-6
size: many
D: TRBD1
DNA: TGCAGTGCCCGGTCCCCCACACAGGGGGGTAATTCACCCCTCCACTTT
CDR3: CSARSPTQGGNSPLHF

V: TRBV15
J: TRBJ2-6
size: once
D: NA
DNA: TGTGCCACCAGCAGAGATACTACTGGGGCCAACGTCCTGACTTTC
CDR3: CATSRDTTGANVLTF

V: TRBV12-3/TRBV12-4
J: TRBJ1-4
size: many
D: NA
DNA: TGTGCCAGCAGTTTAGAGGGGAGGGGAACGCTGTTAGGAAAACTGTTTTTT
CDR3: CASSLEGRGTLLGKLFF

V: TRBV7-2
J: TRBJ1-2
size: NA
D: TRBD1
DNA: TGTGCCAGCGGGGAAAGCGGGACAGGGGCCACCTTC
CDR3: CASGESGTGATF

V: TRBV12-3/TRBV12-4
J: TRBJ2-1
size: many
D: TRBD1
DNA: TGTGCCAGCAGTCCGGGGACAGGGGGCAATGAGCAGTTCTTC
CDR3: CASSPGTGGNEQFF

V: TRBV7-2
J: TRBJ2-1
size: NA
D: NA
DNA: TGTGCCAGCAGCCCCGAAGTCGGCTACAATGAGCAGTTCTTC
CDR3: CASSPEVGYNEQFF

V: TRBV20-1
J: TRBJ1-5
size: NA
D: NA
DNA: TGCAGTGCTAGAGGGTCCCTTTATAGCAATCAGCCCCAGCATTTT
CDR3: CSARGSLYSNQPQHF

V: TRBV11-2
J: TRBJ2-7
size: few
D: TRBD2
DNA: TGTGCCAGCAGCCTCCAACGGACTAGCGTCCTCTCCTACGAGCAGTACTTC
CDR3: CASSLQRTSVLSYEQYF

V: TRBV25-1
J: TRBJ2-7
size: many
D: TRBD2
DNA: TGTGCCAGCATGAGCGGGAGGTCCGAGCAGTACTTC
CDR3: CASMSGRSEQYF

V: TRBV12-3/TRBV12-4
J: TRBJ1-1
size: NA
D: NA
DNA: TGTGCCAGCAGTCGTACAGTAGCCCGGGACACTGAAGCTTTCTTT
CDR3: CASSRTVARDTEAFF

V: TRBV7-3
J: TRBJ2-1
size: NA
D: NA
DNA: TGTGCCAGCAGCTTCTCAGGGGGGGCCTACAATGAGCAGTTCTTC
CDR3: CASSFSGGAYNEQFF

V: TRBV5-1
J: TRBJ2-3
size: few
D: NA
DNA: TGCGCCAGCAGCTCCCGGCCAACCACAGATACGCAGTATTTT
CDR3: CASSSRPTTDTQYF

V: TRBV9
J: TRBJ2-3
size: NA
D: TRBD1
DNA: TGTGCCAGCAGCGCCAGACAGGGTGGGACAGATACGCAGTATTTT
CDR3: CASSARQGGTDTQYF

V: TRBV20-1
J: TRBJ2-3
size: NA
D: NA
DNA: TGCAGTGCTAGAGCAGCGCGTTCCACAGATACGCAGTATTTT
CDR3: CSARAARSTDTQYF